The 3 T cell receptor beta chains listed next were all sequenced from one sample in a study of blood T cell repertoires in COVID-19. Measured with immunoSEQ multiplex PCR; TCRdb has only the in-frame clones, and not every one. The sample lists 470,000 or so clones; approximately 85% were seen once. What was sequenced was peripheral blood. All receptors derive from a human donor in a cohort sampled during active COVID-19.

The chain links TRBV28 to TRBJ1-1; D is possibly TRBD1 (6 bases). The V end was cut by 7 bases, the J end by 6 bases, with 21 bases between. The CDR3 extends over 15 amino acids. The germline V gene has CDR1 MDHEN and CDR2 SYDVKM. CDR3 protein: CASNRVRGWGAEAFF. CDR3 sequence (DNA): TGTGCCAGCAATCGTGTCAGGGGATGGGGCGCTGAAGCTTTCTTT.

As for this clone: Other DNA sequences in this specimen translate into the identical CDR3. V gene TRBV2 combines with J gene TRBJ2-3; the D gene is possibly TRBD1 (6 bases). Germline V gives CDR1 SNHLY, CDR2 FYNNEI. CDR3 length equals 12 residues. Trimming removed 4 bases at V and 6 bases at J, with 8 bases between. CDR3 sequence reads: CASSVQGDTQYF. As DNA, the CDR3 is TGTGCCAGCAGTGTGCAGGGGGATACGCAGTATTTT.

The chain carries TRBV19 and TRBJ2-1, with 7 bases matching TRBD1. The V gene end was trimmed by 5 bases and the J gene end by 0 bases; junction bases not matched to a gene: 7. The CDR3 contains 16 residues. Per germline, CDR1 LNHDA and CDR2 SQIVND (reference sequence). In nucleotides, the CDR3 is TGTGCCAGTAGTGCGTACCGGGACAGCTCCTACAATGAGCAGTTCTTC. Translation: CASSAYRDSSYNEQFF.